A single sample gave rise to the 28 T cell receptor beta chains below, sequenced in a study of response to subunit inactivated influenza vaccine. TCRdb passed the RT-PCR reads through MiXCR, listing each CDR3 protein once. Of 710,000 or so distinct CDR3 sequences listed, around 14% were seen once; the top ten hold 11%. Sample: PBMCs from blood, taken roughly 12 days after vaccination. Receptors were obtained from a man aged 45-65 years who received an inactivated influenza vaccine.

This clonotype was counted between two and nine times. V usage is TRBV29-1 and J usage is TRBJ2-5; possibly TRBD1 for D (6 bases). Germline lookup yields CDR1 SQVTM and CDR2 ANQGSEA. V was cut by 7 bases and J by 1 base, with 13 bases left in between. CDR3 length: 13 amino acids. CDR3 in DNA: TGCAGCGCAACCGGGACACTCCAAGAGACCCAGTACTTC. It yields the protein CSATGTLQETQYF.

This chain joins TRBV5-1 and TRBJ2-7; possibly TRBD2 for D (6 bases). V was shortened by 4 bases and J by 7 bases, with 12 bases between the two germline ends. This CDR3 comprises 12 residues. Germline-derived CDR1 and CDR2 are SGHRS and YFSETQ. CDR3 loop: CASSDPAGEQYF. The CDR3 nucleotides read TGCGCCAGCAGCGACCCTGCGGGGGAGCAGTACTTC. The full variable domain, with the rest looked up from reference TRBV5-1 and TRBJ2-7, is KAGVTQTPRYLIKTRGQQVTLSCSPISGHRSVSWYQQTPGQGLQFLFEYFSETQRNKGNFPGRFSGRQFSNSRSEMNVSTLELGDSALYLCASSDPAGEQYFGPGTRLTVT.

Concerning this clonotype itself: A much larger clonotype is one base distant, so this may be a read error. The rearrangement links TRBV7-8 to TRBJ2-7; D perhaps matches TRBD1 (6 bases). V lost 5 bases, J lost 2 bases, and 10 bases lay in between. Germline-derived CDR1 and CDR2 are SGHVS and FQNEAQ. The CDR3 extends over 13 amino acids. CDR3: CASSIGQTYEQYF. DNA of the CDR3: TGTGCCAGCAGCATCGGACAGACCTACGAGCAGTACTTC. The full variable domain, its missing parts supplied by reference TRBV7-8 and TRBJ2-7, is GAGVSQSPRYKVAKRGQDVALRCDPISGHVSLFWYQQALGQGPEFLTYFQNEAQLDKSGLPSDRFFAERPEGSVSTLKIQRTQQEDSAVYLCASSIGQTYEQYFGPGTRLTVT.

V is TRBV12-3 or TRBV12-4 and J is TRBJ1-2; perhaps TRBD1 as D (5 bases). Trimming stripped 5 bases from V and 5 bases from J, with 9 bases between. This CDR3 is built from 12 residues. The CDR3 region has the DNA TGTGCCAGCAGTGGGACGGCTTATGGCTACACCTTC. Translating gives CASSGTAYGYTF.

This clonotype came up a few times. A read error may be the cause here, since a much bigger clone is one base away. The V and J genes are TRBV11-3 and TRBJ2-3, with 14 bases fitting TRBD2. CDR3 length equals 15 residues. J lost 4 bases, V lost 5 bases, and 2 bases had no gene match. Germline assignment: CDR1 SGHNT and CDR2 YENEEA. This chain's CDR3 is CASSTGLAGADTQYF. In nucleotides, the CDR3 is TGTGCCAGCAGCACGGGACTAGCGGGAGCAGATACGCAGTATTTT.

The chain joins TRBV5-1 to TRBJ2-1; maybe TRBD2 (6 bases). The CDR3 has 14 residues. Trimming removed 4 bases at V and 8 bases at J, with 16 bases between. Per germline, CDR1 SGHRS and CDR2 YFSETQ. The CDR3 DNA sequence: TGCGCCAGCAGCCTGGGACTGGCGGGTCATGAGCAGTTCTTC. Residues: CASSLGLAGHEQFF.

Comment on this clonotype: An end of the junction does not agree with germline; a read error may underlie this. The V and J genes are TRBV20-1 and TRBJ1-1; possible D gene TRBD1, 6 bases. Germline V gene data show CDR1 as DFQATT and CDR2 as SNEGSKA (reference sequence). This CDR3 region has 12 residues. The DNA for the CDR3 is TGCAGTGCAAGAGGGGGGTTAGGGGAAGCTTTCTTT. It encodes CSARGGLGEAFF.

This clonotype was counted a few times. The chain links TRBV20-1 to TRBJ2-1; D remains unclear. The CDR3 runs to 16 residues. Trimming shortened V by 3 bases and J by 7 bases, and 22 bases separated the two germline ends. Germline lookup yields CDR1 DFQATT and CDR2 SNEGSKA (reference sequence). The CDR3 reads CSASSKVHMVRNEQFF. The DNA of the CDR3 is TGCAGTGCTAGCTCCAAGGTACACATGGTCAGGAATGAGCAGTTCTTC.

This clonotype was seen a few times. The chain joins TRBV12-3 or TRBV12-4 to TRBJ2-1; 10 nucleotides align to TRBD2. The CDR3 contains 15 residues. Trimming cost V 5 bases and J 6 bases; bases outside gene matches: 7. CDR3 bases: TGTGCCAGCAGTCGAAGCGGGGGGGCTACCAATGAGCAGTTCTTC. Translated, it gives CASSRSGGATNEQFF.

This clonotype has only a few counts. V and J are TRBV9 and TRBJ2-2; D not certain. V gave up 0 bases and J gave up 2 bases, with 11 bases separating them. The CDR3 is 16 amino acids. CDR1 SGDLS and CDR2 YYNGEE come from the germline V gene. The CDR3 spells CASSVGSDTNTGELFF. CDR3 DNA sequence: TGTGCCAGCAGCGTAGGATCCGACACAAACACCGGGGAGCTGTTTTTT.

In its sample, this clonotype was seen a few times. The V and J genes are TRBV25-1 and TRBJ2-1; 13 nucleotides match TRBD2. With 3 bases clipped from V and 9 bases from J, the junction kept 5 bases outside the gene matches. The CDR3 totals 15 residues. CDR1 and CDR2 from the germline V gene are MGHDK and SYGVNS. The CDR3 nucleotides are TGTGCCAGCAGTGAGACTAGCGGGAGGAGGGTTGAGCAGTTCTTC. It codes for CASSETSGRRVEQFF.

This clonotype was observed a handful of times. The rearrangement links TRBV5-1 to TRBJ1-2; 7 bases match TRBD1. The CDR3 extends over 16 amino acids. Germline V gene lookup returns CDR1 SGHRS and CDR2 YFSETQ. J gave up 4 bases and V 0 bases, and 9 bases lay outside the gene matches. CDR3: CASSLDPQGETYGYTF. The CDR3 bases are TGCGCCAGCAGCTTGGATCCCCAGGGGGAAACCTATGGCTACACCTTC.

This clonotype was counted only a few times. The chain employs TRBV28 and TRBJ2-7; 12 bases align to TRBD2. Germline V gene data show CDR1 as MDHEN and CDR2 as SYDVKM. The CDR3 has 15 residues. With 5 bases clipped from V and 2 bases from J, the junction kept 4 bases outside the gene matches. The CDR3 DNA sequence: TGTGCCAGCAGTAAGAGACTAGCGGGAGCCTACGAGCAGTACTTC. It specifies CASSKRLAGAYEQYF.

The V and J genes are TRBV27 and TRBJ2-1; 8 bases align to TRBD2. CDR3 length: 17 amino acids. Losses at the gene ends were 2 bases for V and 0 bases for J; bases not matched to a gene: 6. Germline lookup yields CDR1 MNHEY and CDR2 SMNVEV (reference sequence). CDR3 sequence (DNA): TGTGCCAGCAGTTTACTCCCAGCGGGGGACTCCTACAATGAGCAGTTCTTC. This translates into CASSLLPAGDSYNEQFF.

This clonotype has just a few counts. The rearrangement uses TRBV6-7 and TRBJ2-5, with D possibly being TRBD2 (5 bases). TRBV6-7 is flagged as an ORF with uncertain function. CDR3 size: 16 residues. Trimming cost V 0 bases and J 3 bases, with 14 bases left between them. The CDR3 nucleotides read TGTGCCAGCAGTTACTCACTCGGGGAAGGTGAAGAGACCCAGTACTTC. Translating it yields CASSYSLGEGEETQYF.

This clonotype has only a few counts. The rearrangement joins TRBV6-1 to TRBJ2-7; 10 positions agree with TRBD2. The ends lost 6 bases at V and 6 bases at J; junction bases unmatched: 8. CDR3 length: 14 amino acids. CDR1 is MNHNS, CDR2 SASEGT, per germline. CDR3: CASRSLAGSGEQYF. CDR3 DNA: TGTGCCAGCAGATCACTAGCGGGGAGCGGCGAGCAGTACTTC.

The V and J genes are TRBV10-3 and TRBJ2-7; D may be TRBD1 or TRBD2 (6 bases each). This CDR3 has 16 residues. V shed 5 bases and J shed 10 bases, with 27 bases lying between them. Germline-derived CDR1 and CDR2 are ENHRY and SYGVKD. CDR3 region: CAISQTTGTGTGGQYF. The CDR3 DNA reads TGTGCCATCAGTCAAACAACCGGGACGGGGACCGGGGGCCAGTACTTC.

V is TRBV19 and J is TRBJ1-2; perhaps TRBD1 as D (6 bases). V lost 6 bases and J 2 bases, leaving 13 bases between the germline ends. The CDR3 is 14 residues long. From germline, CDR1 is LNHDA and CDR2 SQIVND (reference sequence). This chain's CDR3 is CASSWGRGNYGYTF. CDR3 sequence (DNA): TGTGCCAGTAGCTGGGGCAGGGGAAACTATGGCTACACCTTC.

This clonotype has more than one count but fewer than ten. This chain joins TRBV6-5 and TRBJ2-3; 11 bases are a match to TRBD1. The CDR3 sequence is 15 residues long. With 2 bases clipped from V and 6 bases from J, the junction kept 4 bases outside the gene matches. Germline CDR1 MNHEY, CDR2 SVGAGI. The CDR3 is CASSYRGTGGDTQYF. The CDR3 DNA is TGTGCCAGCAGTTACCGGGGGACAGGGGGGGATACGCAGTATTTT.

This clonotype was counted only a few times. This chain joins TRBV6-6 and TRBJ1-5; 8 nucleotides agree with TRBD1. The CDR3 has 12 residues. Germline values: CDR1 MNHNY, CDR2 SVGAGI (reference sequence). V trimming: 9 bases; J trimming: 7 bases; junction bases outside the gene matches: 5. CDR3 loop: CASTGGRQPQHF. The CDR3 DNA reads TGTGCCAGTACAGGGGGGCGCCAGCCCCAGCATTTT.

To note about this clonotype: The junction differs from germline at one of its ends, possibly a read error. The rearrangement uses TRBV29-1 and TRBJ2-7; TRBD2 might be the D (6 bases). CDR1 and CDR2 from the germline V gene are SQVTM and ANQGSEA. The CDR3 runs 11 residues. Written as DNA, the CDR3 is TGCAGCGTGCGGGACTCCCACGAGCAGTACTTC. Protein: CSVRDSHEQYF.

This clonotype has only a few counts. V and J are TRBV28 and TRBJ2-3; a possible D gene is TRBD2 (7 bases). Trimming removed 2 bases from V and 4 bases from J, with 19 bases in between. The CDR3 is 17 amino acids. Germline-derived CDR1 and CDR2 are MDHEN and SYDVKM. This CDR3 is CASSLMGGGYNSDTQYF. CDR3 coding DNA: TGTGCCAGCAGTTTAATGGGCGGGGGCTATAATTCAGATACGCAGTATTTT.

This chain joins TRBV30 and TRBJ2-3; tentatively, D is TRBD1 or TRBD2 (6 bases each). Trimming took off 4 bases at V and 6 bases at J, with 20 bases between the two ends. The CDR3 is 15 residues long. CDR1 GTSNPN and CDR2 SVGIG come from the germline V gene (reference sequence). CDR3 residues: CAWTNGGIDGDTQYF. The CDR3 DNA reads TGTGCCTGGACGAACGGGGGCATCGATGGGGATACGCAGTATTTT.

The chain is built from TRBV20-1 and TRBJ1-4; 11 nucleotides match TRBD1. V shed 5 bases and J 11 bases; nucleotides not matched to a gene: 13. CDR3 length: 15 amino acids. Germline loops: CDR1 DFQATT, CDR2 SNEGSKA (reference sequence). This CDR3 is CSAVDRGPPRGKLFF. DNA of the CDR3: TGCAGTGCTGTGGACAGGGGGCCTCCTCGGGGGAAACTGTTTTTT.

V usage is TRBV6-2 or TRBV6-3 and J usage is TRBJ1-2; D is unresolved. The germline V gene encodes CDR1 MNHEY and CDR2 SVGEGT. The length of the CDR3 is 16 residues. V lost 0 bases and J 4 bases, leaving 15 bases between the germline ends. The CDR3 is CASSYSWTLGGYGYTF. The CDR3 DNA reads TGTGCCAGCAGTTACTCCTGGACGCTCGGCGGCTATGGCTACACCTTC.

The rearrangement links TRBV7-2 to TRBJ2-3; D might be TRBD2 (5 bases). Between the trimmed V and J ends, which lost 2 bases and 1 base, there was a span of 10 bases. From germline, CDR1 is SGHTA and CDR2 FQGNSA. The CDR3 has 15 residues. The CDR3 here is CASSLNTGGTDTQYF. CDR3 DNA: TGTGCCAGCAGCTTAAACACCGGGGGCACAGATACGCAGTATTTT.

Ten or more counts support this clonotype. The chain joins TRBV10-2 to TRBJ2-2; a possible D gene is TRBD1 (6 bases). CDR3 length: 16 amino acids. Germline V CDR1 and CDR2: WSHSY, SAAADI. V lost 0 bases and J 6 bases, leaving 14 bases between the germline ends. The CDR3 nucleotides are TGCGCCAGCAGTGAGTCGAGAGGGGGAAGGGCCGGGGAGCTGTTTTTT. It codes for CASSESRGGRAGELFF.

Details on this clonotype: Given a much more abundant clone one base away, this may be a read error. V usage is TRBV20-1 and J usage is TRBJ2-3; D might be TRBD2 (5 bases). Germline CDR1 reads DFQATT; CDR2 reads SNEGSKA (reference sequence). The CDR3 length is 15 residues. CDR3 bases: TGCAGTGCTGCCGTTTTCCGGGGTGGCACAGATACGCAGGATTTT. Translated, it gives CSAAVFRGGTDTQDF.